One T cell receptor beta chain is described in this entry. Its antigen is currently unknown. The sample originates from a study of PD-1 blockade in classical Hodgkin lymphoma. The study's findings and limits: Excluded were patients who started nivolumab under 1 year after ASCT, a group that had lower diversity. Although disease activity or prior therapy may be involved, causes of the repertoire differences remain undefined. Compared with healthy donors, newly diagnosed patients reportedly showed lower baseline TCR diversity. Baseline diversity resembling that of newly diagnosed patients was seen in complete responders.

Every patient was affected by relapse after autologous stem cell transplantation, while exposure to brentuximab vedotin was not uniform. Data came from immunoSEQ multiplex PCR; TCRdb stores just in-frame clones and leaves some out. The sample includes about 17,000 clones, 70% to 80% seen only once; the top ten take under 5%. Sequencing used peripheral blood mononuclear cells (PBMCs), obtained at baseline. This receptor was taken from a human donor with classical Hodgkin lymphoma.

CDR3 loop: CASSVAGTGGYEQYF. The CDR3 coding sequence is TGTGCCAGCAGCGTCGCCGGGACAGGGGGTTACGAGCAGTACTTC. The chain is built from TRBV9 and TRBJ2-7; 11 bases map to TRBD1. Per the germline V gene, CDR1 is SGDLS and CDR2 is YYNGEE. The CDR3 is made up of 15 amino acids. The V gene end was trimmed by 2 bases and the J gene end by 4 bases; junction bases not matched to a gene: 5.